Described below is a single T cell receptor beta chain sequence and its context. Its antigen is not known. The sample belongs to a study of tumor-infiltrating T cells and Merkel cell polyomavirus. The overall study: CD8+ T cells recognized the Merkel cell polyomavirus KLL epitope. Broader study findings: Among some 400 unique KLL-specific TRB sequences, only one clonotype was public. A limitation of this study is its small sample size.

This table comes from immunoSEQ multiplex PCR, and its TCRdb copy is limited to in-frame clones, with some not included. The data hold some 25,000 clones, with around nine tenths observed a single time. The ends were cut back, 1 base at V and 9 bases at J, with 13 bases in the middle. CDR3 length equals 13 residues. Germline values: CDR1 SGHDT, CDR2 YYEEEE. Immunohistochemistry showed robust Merkel cell polyomavirus Large T antigen staining in every patient's tumor. Patients had KLL-tetramer+ cells above 0.04% of CD8+ T cells. Patients were all Caucasian, aged about 45 to 80, median approximately 65. The source is a man aged 50-59 years with Merkel cell carcinoma. The sample was lymph node tissue. The J gene is TRBJ1-2, the V gene TRBV5-6, with D unresolved. This CDR3 is CASSLTDAGSYTF. In DNA form, the CDR3 reads TGTGCCAGCAGCTTGACTGACGCGGGTAGCTACACCTTC.